Listed below are T cell receptor beta chains from one sample, sequenced in a study of cytomegalovirus exposure and HLA in healthy donors. Here immunoSEQ multiplex PCR was the method, and the copy in TCRdb shows in-frame clones only, minus some. The data hold roughly 170,000 clones, with 80% to 85% observed a single time. Source material: PBMCs. The receptors were gathered from a woman in her twenties or thirties in good health and CMV-seronegative. CDR3s include the opening cysteine and the closing phenylalanine or tryptophan. The D gene is left open where the match is weak. The size of a clone is reported for some rows only, either as once, few or many, or as a class for expanded clones.

>NA|TRBJ2-7|TRBD1|TRBV28
TGTGCCAGCAGTTCCCCCGGGACAGCCCTATACGAGCAGTACTTC
CASSSPGTALYEQYF
>NA|TRBJ2-5|TRBD2|TRBV6-5
TGTGCCAGCAGTTACTCACGCGGGGGGATGCAAGAGACCCAGTACTTC
CASSYSRGGMQETQYF
>NA|TRBJ2-3|TRBD2|TRBV5-4
TGTGCCAGCAGACGGACTAGCGGAATCACAGATACGCAGTATTTT
CASRRTSGITDTQYF
>NA|TRBJ1-6|NA|TRBV5-1
TGCGCCAGCAGCTTGGCCGGGGGGGAGAGGTCACCCCTCCACTTT
CASSLAGGERSPLHF
>NA|TRBJ1-2|TRBD1|TRBV27
TGTGCCAGCGGCCACTACCCGGGACAGGGTAATGGCTACACCTTC
CASGHYPGQGNGYTF
>few|TRBJ2-2|TRBD2|TRBV19
TGTGCCAGTAGGCCAAGGACTAGCGGGGAGCTGTTTTTT
CASRPRTSGELFF
>NA|TRBJ2-7|TRBD1|TRBV29-1
TGCAGCGTTGGCCCAACGACAGGGTGGGGGTCCTACGAGCAGTACTTC
CSVGPTTGWGSYEQYF
>NA|TRBJ2-1|NA|TRBV9
TGTGCCAGCAGCGTTCTTAGCTCCCCCAATGAGCAGTTCTTC
CASSVLSSPNEQFF
>NA|TRBJ2-5|NA|TRBV29-1
TGCAGCGTTGGGTGGGCGGGACAGAGGCAAGAGACCCAGTACTTC
CSVGWAGQRQETQYF
>NA|TRBJ2-4|NA|TRBV10-3
TGTGCCATCAGTGAAGGGGGTGCGACCAAAAACATTCAGTACTTC
CAISEGGATKNIQYF
>NA|TRBJ2-7|NA|TRBV4-1
TGCGCCAGCGGCCGCCTGCGGGGCTTTAGCTCCTACGAGCAGTACTTC
CASGRLRGFSSYEQYF
>NA|TRBJ2-7|NA|TRBV27
TGCGCCAGCAGTTTACGGGGGAACAAAGGGACCTTATACGAGCAGTACTTC
CASSLRGNKGTLYEQYF
>NA|TRBJ1-4|TRBD1|TRBV19
TGTGCCAGTCGATCCGGACAGGGCTATGAAAAACTGTTTTTT
CASRSGQGYEKLFF
>NA|TRBJ1-2|TRBD1|TRBV29-1
TGCAGCGTTGAAGATCTTAACAGACAGGGGGCTAACTATGGCTACACCTTC
CSVEDLNRQGANYGYTF
>few|TRBJ2-1|TRBD1|TRBV29-1
TGCAGCGTTGGTGGGACAGGTCAGTACAATGAGCAGTTCTTC
CSVGGTGQYNEQFF
>NA|TRBJ2-2|TRBD1|TRBV4-2
TGTGCCAGCGGGAGGGACAGGGGCCCTCCTAGGAACACCGGGGAGCTGTTTTTT
CASGRDRGPPRNTGELFF
>NA|TRBJ2-7|NA|TRBV5-4
TGTGCCAGCAGCTTTGGCGGGGCCTACGAGCAGTACTTC
CASSFGGAYEQYF
>NA|TRBJ2-1|TRBD2|TRBV9
TGTGCCAGCAGCGTAGCCGCTAGCGGGTCCTACAATGAGCAGTTCTTC
CASSVAASGSYNEQFF
>NA|TRBJ1-2|NA|TRBV30
TGTGCCTGGAGTGGGGACCTTGGGGGCCGTAACGGCTACACCTTC
CAWSGDLGGRNGYTF
>NA|TRBJ2-3|NA|TRBV9
TGTGCCAGCAGCGTTTCGGGCACAGATACGCAGTATTTT
CASSVSGTDTQYF